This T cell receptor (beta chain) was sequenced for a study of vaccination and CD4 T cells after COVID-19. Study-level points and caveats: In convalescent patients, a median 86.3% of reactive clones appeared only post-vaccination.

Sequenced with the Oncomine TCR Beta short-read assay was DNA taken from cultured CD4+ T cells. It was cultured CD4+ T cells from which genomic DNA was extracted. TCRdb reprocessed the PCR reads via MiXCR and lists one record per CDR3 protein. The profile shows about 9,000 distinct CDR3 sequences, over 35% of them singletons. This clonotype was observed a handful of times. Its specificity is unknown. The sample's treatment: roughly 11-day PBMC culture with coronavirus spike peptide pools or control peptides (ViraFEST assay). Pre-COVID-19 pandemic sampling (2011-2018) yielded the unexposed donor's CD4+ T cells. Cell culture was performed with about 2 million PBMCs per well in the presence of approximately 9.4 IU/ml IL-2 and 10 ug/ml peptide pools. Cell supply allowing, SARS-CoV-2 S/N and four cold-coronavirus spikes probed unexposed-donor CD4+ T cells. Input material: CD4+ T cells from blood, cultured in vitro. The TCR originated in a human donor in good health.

The chain's CDR3 is CASSLEGAQGYTF. The CDR3 DNA reads as TGTGCCAGCAGCTTAGAGGGGGCGCAGGGCTACACCTTC. This sequence joins TRBV7-9 and TRBJ1-2; 7 bases fit TRBD1. CDR1 and CDR2 from the germline V gene are SEHNR and FQNEAQ (reference sequence). This CDR3 is built from 13 residues. After removal of 1 base from V and 8 bases from J, the junction contained 4 bases not matched to a gene.